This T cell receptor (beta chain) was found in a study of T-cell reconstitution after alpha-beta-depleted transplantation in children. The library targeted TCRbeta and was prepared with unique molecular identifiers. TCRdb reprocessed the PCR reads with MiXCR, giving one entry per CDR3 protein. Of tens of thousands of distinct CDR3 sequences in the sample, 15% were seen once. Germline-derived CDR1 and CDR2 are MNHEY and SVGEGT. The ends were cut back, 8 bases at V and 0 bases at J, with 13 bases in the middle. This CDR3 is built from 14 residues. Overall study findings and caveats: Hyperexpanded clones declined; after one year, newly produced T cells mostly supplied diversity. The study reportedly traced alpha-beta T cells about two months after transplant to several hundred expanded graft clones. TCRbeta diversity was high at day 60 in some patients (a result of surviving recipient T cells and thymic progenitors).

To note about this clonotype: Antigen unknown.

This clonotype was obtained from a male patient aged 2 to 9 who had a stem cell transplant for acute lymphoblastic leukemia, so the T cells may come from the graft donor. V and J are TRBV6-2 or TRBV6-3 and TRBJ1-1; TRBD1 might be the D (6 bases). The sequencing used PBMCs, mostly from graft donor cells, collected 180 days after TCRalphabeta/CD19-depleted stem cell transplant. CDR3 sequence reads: CASGRQAMNTEAFF. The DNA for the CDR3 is TGTGCCAGCGGACGACAGGCCATGAACACTGAAGCTTTCTTT.